This T cell receptor beta chain was found in a study of OX40 agonist ivuxolimab in advanced cancers. Study observations and caveats: The investigators did not determine what antigen specificity the expanded peripheral T cells had.

J lost 6 bases, V lost 5 bases, and 6 bases had no gene match. Germline V gene data show CDR1 as MNHNS and CDR2 as SASEGT. The CDR3 spans 14 residues. Concerning this clone: Its antigen is as yet unknown.

Clones were read by immunoSEQ multiplex PCR, and TCRdb kept only the in-frame ones, dropping some. The sample includes 65,000 to 85,000 clones, approximately 81% of them seen just once. The TCR was taken from an adult with an advanced solid tumor such as melanoma, head and neck, liver or kidney cancer. The V and J genes are TRBV6-1 and TRBJ2-2, with 7 bases fitting TRBD1. The sequenced sample was CD4+ or CD8+ T cells sorted from blood, obtained in a trial of the OX40 agonist ivuxolimab. As DNA, the CDR3 is TGTGCCAGCAGTCGACAGGGTGTAGCCGGGGAGCTGTTTTTT. Its translation is CASSRQGVAGELFF.